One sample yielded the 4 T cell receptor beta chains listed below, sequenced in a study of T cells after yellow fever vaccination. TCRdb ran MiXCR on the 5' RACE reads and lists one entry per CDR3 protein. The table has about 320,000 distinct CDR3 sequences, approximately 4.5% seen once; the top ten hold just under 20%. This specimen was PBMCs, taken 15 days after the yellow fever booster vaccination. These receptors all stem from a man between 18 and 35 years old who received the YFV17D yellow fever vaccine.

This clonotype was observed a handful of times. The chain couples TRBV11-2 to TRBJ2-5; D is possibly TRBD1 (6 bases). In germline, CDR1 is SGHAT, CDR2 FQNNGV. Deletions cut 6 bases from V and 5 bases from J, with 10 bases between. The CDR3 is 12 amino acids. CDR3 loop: CASRSQGETQYF. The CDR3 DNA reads TGTGCCAGCAGATCCCAGGGGGAGACCCAGTACTTC.

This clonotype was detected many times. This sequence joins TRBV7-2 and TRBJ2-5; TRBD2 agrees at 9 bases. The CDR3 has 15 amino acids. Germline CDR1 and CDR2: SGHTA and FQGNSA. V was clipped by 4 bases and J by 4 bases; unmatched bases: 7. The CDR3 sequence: CASSWSGTSIETQYF. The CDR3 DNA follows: TGTGCCAGCAGCTGGTCCGGGACTAGCATAGAGACCCAGTACTTC.

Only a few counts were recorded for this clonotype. CDR3 in amino acids: CASSPRGGVGGNQPQHF. CDR3 nucleotides: TGTGCCAGCAGTCCCAGGGGGGGGGTTGGTGGCAATCAGCCCCAGCATTTT. V usage is TRBV12-3 or TRBV12-4 and J usage is TRBJ1-5; 7 positions agree with TRBD1. The CDR3 is 17 residues long. Germline trimming cut 5 bases from V and 2 bases from J; bases unmatched to any gene: 12.

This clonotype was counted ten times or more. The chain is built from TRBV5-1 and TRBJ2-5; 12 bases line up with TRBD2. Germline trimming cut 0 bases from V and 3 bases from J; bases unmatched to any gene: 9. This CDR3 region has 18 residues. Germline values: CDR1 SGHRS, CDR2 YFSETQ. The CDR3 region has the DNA TGCGCCAGCAGCTTGGACCTTCCGGCTAGCGGGGGGGAAGAGACCCAGTACTTC. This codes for CASSLDLPASGGEETQYF.